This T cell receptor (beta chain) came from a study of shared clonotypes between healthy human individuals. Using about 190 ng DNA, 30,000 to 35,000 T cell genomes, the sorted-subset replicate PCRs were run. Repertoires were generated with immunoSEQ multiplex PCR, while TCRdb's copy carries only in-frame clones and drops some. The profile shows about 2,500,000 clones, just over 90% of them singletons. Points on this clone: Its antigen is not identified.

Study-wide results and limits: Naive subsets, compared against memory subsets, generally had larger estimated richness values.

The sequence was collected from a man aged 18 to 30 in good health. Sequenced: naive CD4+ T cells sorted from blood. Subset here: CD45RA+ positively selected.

CDR3 protein: CASSYSMGFGEKLFF. Written as DNA, the CDR3 is TGTGCCAGCAGTTACTCTATGGGCTTTGGGGAAAAACTGTTTTTT. The chain combines TRBV6-5 with TRBJ1-4; unclear D gene. This CDR3 region has 15 residues. The V gene's germline CDR1 is MNHEY and CDR2 SVGAGI. V was clipped by 0 bases and J by 8 bases, with 13 bases between them.